The clone carrying this T cell receptor beta chain occurred a few times. Using immunoSEQ multiplex PCR, the repertoire was profiled, and TCRdb retains in-frame clones only, with some absent. In the table there are approximately 300,000 clones, around 88% of which are singletons. This entry is derived from a study of blood T cell repertoires in COVID-19. Germline CDR1 SGHRS, CDR2 YFSETQ. V was trimmed by 0 bases and J by 2 bases, leaving 11 bases between them. The CDR3 extends over 15 amino acids. The receptor was isolated from a woman aged 50 to 60 with acute or convalescent COVID-19. This chain uses TRBV5-1 with TRBJ2-5, with D perhaps matching TRBD2 (5 bases). Material: peripheral blood. The CDR3 region is CASSLAPAGQETQYF. In nucleotides, the CDR3 is TGCGCCAGCAGCTTGGCCCCGGCGGGTCAAGAGACCCAGTACTTC.